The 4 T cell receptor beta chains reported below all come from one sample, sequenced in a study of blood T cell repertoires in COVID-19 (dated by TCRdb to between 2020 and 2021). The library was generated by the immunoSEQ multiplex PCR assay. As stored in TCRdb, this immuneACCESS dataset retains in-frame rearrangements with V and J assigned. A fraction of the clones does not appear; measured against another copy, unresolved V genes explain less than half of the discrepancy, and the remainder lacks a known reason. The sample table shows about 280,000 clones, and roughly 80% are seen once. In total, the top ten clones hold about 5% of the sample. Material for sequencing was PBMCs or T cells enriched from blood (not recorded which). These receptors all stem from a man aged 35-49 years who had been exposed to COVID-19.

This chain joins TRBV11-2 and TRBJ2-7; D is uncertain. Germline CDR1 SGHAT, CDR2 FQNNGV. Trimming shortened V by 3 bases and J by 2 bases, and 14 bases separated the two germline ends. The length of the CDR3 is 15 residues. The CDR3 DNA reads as TGTGCCAGCAGCTTTTATTCTGGCGGTGCCTACGAGCAGTACTTC. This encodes CASSFYSGGAYEQYF.

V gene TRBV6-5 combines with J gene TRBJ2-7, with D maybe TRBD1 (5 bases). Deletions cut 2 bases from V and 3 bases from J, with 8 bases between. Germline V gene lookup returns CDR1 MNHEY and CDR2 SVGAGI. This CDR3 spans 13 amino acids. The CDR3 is CASSYKQGYEQYF. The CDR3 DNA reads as TGTGCCAGCAGTTACAAGCAGGGCTACGAGCAGTACTTC.

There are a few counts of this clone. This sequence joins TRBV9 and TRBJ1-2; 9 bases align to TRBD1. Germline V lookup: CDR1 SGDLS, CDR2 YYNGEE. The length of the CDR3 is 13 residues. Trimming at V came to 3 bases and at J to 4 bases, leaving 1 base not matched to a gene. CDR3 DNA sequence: TGTGCCAGCAGCGGGGACAGGGCCTATGGCTACACCTTC. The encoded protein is CASSGDRAYGYTF.

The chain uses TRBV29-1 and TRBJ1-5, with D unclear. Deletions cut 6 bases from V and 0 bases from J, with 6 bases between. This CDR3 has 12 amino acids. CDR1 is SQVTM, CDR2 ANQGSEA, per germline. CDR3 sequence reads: CSVRDSNQPQHF. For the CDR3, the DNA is TGCAGCGTCCGGGATAGCAATCAGCCCCAGCATTTT.